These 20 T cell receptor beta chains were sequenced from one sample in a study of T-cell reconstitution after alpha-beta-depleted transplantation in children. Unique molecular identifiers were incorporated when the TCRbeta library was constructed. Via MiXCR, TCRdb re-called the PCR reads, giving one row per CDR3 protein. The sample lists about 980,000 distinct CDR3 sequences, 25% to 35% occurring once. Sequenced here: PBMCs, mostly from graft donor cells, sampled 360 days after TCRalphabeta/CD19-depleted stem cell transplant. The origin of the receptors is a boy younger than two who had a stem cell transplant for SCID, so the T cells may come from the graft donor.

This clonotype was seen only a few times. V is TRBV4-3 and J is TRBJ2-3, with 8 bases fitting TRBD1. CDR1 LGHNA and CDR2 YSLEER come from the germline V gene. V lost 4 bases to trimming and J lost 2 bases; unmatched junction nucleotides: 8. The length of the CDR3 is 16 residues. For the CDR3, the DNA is TGCGCCAGCAGCCCTCGGACAGGGCTACCCACAGATACGCAGTATTTT. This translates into CASSPRTGLPTDTQYF.

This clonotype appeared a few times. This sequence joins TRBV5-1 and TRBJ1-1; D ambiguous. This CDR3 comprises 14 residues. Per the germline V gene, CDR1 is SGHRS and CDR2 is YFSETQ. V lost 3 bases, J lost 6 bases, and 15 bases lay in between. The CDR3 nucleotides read TGCGCCAGCAGCTCGCGTGGGGTCGGGGCTGAAGCTTTCTTT. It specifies CASSSRGVGAEAFF.

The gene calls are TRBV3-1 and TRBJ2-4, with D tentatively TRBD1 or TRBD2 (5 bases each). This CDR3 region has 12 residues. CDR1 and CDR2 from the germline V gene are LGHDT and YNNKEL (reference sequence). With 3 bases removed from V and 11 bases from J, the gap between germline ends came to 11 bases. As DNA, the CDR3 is TGTGCCAGCAGCCAGGGACCGACCGTTCAGTACTTC. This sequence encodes CASSQGPTVQYF.

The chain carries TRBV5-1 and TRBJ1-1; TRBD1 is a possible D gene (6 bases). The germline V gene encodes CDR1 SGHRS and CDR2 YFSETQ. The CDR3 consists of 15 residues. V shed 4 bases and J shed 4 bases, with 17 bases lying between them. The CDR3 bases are TGCGCCAGCAGCCTGGGCGGGGGGCAGGGCACTGAAGCTTTCTTT. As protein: CASSLGGGQGTEAFF. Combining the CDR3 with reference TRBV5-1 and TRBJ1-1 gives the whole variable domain KAGVTQTPRYLIKTRGQQVTLSCSPISGHRSVSWYQQTPGQGLQFLFEYFSETQRNKGNFPGRFSGRQFSNSRSEMNVSTLELGDSALYLCASSLGGGQGTEAFFGQGTRLTVV.

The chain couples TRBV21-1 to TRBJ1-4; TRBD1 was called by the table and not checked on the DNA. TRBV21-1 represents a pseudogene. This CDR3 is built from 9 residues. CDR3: CARGGKLFF. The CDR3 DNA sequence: TGTGCCAGGGGGGGCAAACTGTTTTTT.

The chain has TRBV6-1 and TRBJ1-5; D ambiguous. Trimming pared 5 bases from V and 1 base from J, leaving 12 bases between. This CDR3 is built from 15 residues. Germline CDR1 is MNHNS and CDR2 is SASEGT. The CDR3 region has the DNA TGTGCCAGCAGTCTTCGCCGGGCGAGCAATCAGCCCCAGCATTTT. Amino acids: CASSLRRASNQPQHF.

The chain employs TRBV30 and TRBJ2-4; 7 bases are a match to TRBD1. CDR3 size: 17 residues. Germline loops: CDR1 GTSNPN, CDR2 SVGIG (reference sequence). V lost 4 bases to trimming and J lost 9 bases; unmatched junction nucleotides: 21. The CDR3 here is CAWMPKWLGTEGGIQYF. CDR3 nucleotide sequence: TGTGCCTGGATGCCCAAATGGCTCGGGACAGAAGGCGGCATTCAGTACTTC. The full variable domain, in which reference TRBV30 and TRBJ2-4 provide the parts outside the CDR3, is SQTIHQWPATLVQPVGSPLSLECTVEGTSNPNLYWYRQAAGRGLQLLFYSVGIGQISSEVPQNLSASRPQDRQFILSSKKLLLSDSGFYLCAWMPKWLGTEGGIQYFGAGTRLSVL.

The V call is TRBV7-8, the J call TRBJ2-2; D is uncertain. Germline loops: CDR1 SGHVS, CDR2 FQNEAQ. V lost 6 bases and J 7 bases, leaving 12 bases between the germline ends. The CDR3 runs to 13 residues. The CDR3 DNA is TGTGCCAGCAGGGCCATTCGTGGCGGGGAGCTGTTTTTT. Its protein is CASRAIRGGELFF.

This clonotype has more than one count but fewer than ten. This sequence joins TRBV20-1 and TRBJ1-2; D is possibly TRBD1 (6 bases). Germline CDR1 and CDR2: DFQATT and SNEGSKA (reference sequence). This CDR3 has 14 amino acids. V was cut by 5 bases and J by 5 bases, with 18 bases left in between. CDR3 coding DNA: TGCAGTGCTGGAGGATACAGGGAGCCTTATGGCTACACCTTC. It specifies CSAGGYREPYGYTF.

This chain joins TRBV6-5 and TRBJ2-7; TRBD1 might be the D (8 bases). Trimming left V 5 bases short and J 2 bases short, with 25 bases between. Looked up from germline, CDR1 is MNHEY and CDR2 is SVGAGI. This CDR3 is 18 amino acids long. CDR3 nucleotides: TGTGCCAGCAGTCACTGGGGGGGACAGGAATCTGGAACCTACGAGCAGTACTTC. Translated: CASSHWGGQESGTYEQYF.

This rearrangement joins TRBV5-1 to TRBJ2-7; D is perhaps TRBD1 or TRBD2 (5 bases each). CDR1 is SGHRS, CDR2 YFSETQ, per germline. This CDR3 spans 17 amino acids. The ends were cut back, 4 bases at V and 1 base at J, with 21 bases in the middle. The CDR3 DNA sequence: TGCGCCAGCAGCCCCGTAGCTACCCGGGACCCTTCCTACGAGCAGTACTTC. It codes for CASSPVATRDPSYEQYF.

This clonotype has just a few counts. CDR3 DNA sequence: TGTGCCAGCAGCCTCGGCCGCCACACCTACGAGCAGTACTTC. As protein: CASSLGRHTYEQYF. The chain links TRBV12-3 or TRBV12-4 to TRBJ2-7; the D is unclear. Trimming stripped 6 bases from V and 2 bases from J, with 14 bases between. This CDR3 is built from 14 residues.

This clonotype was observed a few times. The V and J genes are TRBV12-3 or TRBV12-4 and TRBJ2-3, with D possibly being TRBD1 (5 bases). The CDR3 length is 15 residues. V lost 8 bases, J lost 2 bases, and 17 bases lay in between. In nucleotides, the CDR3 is TGTGCCAGCCTCTCGCCCAGGGCCTTCACAGATACGCAGTATTTT. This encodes CASLSPRAFTDTQYF.

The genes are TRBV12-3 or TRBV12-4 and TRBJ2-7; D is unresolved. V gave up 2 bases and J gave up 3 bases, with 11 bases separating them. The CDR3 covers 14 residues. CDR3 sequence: CASSLLAGDYEQYF. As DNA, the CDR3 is TGTGCCAGCAGTTTATTGGCAGGTGACTACGAGCAGTACTTC.

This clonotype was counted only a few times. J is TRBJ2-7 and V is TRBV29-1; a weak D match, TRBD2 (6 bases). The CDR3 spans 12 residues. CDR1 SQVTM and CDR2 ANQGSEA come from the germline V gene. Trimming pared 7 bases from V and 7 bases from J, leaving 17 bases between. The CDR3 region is CSGGAGMGEQYF. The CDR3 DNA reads TGCAGCGGAGGGGCGGGGATGGGGGAGCAGTACTTC.

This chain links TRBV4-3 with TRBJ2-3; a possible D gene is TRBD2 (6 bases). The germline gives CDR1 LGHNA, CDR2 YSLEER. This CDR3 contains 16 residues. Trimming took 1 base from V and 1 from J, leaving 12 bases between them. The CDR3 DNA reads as TGCGCCAGCAGCCAAGGTTTCGGGGAGGGCACAGATACGCAGTATTTT. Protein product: CASSQGFGEGTDTQYF.

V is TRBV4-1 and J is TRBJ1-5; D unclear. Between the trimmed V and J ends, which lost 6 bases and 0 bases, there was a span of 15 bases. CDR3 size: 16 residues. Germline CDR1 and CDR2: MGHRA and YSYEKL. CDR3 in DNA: TGCGCCAGCAGTCCCCAAAGTGGTCCTAGCAATCAGCCCCAGCATTTT. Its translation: CASSPQSGPSNQPQHF.

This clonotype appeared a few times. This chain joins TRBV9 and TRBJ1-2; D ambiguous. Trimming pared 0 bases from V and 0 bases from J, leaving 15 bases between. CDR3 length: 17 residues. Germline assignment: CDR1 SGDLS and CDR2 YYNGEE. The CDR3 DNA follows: TGTGCCAGCAGCGTAGGCATTTCTCCCTTGGCTAACTATGGCTACACCTTC. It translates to CASSVGISPLANYGYTF.

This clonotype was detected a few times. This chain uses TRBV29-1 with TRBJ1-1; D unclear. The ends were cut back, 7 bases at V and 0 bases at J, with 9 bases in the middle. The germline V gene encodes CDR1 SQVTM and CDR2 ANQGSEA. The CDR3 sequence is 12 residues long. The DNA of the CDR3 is TGCAGCGGCTGGCACTTGAACACTGAAGCTTTCTTT. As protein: CSGWHLNTEAFF.

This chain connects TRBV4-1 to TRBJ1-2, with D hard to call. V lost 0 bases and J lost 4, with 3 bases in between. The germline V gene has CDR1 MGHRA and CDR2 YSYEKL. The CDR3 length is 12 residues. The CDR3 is CASSQEAYGYTF. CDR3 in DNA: TGCGCCAGCAGCCAAGAGGCCTATGGCTACACCTTC.